A selection of T cell receptor beta chains follows, all from one sample in a study of T cell responses to AZD1222 COVID-19 vaccine. The assay was immunoSEQ multiplex PCR, and TCRdb's table has in-frame clones only and misses some. The data hold some 120,000 clones, with approximately 88% observed a single time. The sample consisted of peripheral blood, taken on day 0 of AZD1222 vaccination. The source of these receptors is an adult in good health. CDR3s include the opening cysteine and the closing phenylalanine or tryptophan. The order of the fields is CDR3 length, clone size, V gene, J gene, D gene, CDR3 DNA, CDR3 protein. The D gene is left open where the match is weak. The size field is filled for only some rows; it gives once, few, many or a size class.

14,NA,TRBV5-1,TRBJ1-3,TRBD1,TGCGCCAGCAGCGCAGGGACAGCTGGAAACACCATATATTTT,CASSAGTAGNTIYF
14,NA,TRBV27,TRBJ1-1,NA,TGTGCCAGCAGCACCGACAGATCCGGCACTGAAGCTTTCTTT,CASSTDRSGTEAFF
13,NA,TRBV7-2,TRBJ2-1,TRBD2,TGTGCCAGCAGCGGGACTAGCGGGAGGGTCAAGTTCTTC,CASSGTSGRVKFF
14,NA,TRBV5-1,TRBJ2-1,NA,TGCGCCAGCAGCGCCACCTTGAGGGTCGATGAGCAGTTCTTC,CASSATLRVDEQFF
14,NA,TRBV5-1,TRBJ2-1,NA,TGCGCCAGCAGCTTCGGGGACTCCTACAATGAGCAGTTCTTC,CASSFGDSYNEQFF
13,once,TRBV7-8,TRBJ1-1,NA,TGTGCCAGCAGCTGGACGGAGAACACTGAAGCTTTCTTT,CASSWTENTEAFF
18,NA,TRBV5-1,TRBJ2-2,NA,TGCGCCAGCAGCTTTCAAGGTTTTGGGGAACCTAACACCGGGGAGCTGTTTTTT,CASSFQGFGEPNTGELFF
16,NA,TRBV15,TRBJ1-4,NA,TGTGCCACCAGCAGAGATACAGGACCAACTAATGAAAAACTGTTTTTT,CATSRDTGPTNEKLFF
13,once,TRBV6-1,TRBJ1-6,NA,TGTGCCAGCAGTGAAGGGGAGGGTTGGTCCCTCCACTTT,CASSEGEGWSLHF
14,once,TRBV10-3,TRBJ1-1,NA,TGTGCCATATGTATAGGTTCAGGGAACACTGAAGCTTTCTTT,CAICIGSGNTEAFF
13,NA,TRBV7-9,TRBJ1-4,NA,TGTGCCAGCAGCCCTGGAAGTGAGGAAAAACTGTTTTTT,CASSPGSEEKLFF
14,once,TRBV28,TRBJ1-5,NA,TGTGCCAGCAGTTTAGGAGGGGTTCGTCAGCCCCAGCATTTT,CASSLGGVRQPQHF
16,few,TRBV16,TRBJ2-1,NA,TGTGCCAGCAGCCAATTCAGCGACCTCTCCTACAATGAGCAGTTCTTC,CASSQFSDLSYNEQFF
15,NA,TRBV19,TRBJ2-7,TRBD2,TGTGCCAGTAGTATGTCTGGGAGGGATATTTACGAGCAGTACTTC,CASSMSGRDIYEQYF
16,NA,TRBV7-2,TRBJ2-1,NA,TGTGCCAGCAGCTTGGAGTCCGGGGCACCTTACAATGAGCAGTTCTTC,CASSLESGAPYNEQFF
14,NA,TRBV27,TRBJ1-2,NA,TGTGCCAGCAGTTTGGGGAGGGTGGGCTATGGCTACACCTTC,CASSLGRVGYGYTF
14,once,TRBV7-9,TRBJ1-2,NA,TGTGCCAGCAGCTTAGTGAGCGGGGTTGAAGGCTACACCTTC,CASSLVSGVEGYTF
17,NA,TRBV5-6,TRBJ1-2,NA,TGTGCCAGCAGCTTGGGAGAGTCGGGGTTCGGGGTGTATGGCTACACCTTC,CASSLGESGFGVYGYTF
15,NA,TRBV10-3,TRBJ2-1,NA,TGTGCCATCAGTGAGTCAAGGCGATCCTACAATGAGCAGTTCTTC,CAISESRRSYNEQFF
13,NA,TRBV28,TRBJ1-1,NA,TGTGCCAGCAGCAGGGGTTTCGACACTGAAGCTTTCTTT,CASSRGFDTEAFF
14,NA,TRBV4-1,TRBJ1-2,NA,TGCGCCAGCAGCCATGGTGGGGAGGGCTATGGCTACACCTTC,CASSHGGEGYGYTF
13,NA,TRBV3-1/TRBV3-2,TRBJ2-1,NA,TGTGCCAGCAGCCGGGGGACCCCACATGAGCAGTTCTTC,CASSRGTPHEQFF
16,NA,TRBV6-5,TRBJ1-2,TRBD1,TGTGCCAGCAGTTACTTTTCGGACGGGACAGCGGATGGCTACACCTTC,CASSYFSDGTADGYTF
16,NA,TRBV28,TRBJ2-3,NA,TGTGCCAGCAGTCCCCAAGGGCGGGGAGGAACAGATACGCAGTATTTT,CASSPQGRGGTDTQYF
15,NA,TRBV1,TRBJ2-5,NA,TGCACCAGCAGCCAAGGGAGAGGGAACCAAGAGACCCAGTACTTC,CTSSQGRGNQETQYF
13,NA,TRBV12-3/TRBV12-4,TRBJ2-3,NA,TGTGCCAGCAGTTTATCTGACACAGATACGCAGTATTTT,CASSLSDTDTQYF
16,NA,TRBV7-9,TRBJ2-7,TRBD2,TGTGCCAGCAGGCCAAACGCGAGGCAGCGGGACTACGAGCAGTACTTC,CASRPNARQRDYEQYF
13,NA,TRBV2,TRBJ1-2,TRBD1,TGTGCCAGCAGGCCCGGGACAGCCTATGGCTACACCTTC,CASRPGTAYGYTF
12,NA,TRBV18,TRBJ1-2,NA,TGTGCCAGCTCACCCATTGAGGAAGGCTACACCTTC,CASSPIEEGYTF
16,NA,TRBV2,TRBJ1-3,NA,TGTGCCAGCAGCCGGGACGGTTTATTCTCTGGAAACACCATATATTTT,CASSRDGLFSGNTIYF
13,NA,TRBV5-1,TRBJ1-4,NA,TGCGCCAGCAGCTTAAGGGCCGCGGAAAAACTGTTTTTT,CASSLRAAEKLFF
14,NA,TRBV29-1,TRBJ1-3,NA,TGCAGCGTTGAAGGACAGAGCTCTGGAAACACCATATATTTT,CSVEGQSSGNTIYF
11,NA,TRBV7-9,TRBJ1-2,NA,TGTGCCAGCAGCCGGGAATCTGGCTACACCTTC,CASSRESGYTF
15,once,TRBV19,TRBJ2-7,NA,TGTGCCAGTAGTATGTGGCAGGGAGGATCCTACGAGCAGTACTTC,CASSMWQGGSYEQYF
16,NA,TRBV6-6,TRBJ2-5,TRBD1,TGTGCCAGCAGTTTAAGGGGGACAGGGGCTCAAGAGACCCAGTACTTC,CASSLRGTGAQETQYF
14,NA,TRBV2,TRBJ2-1,TRBD2,TGTGCCAGCAGGATTTCTAGCGGATACAATGAGCAGTTCTTC,CASRISSGYNEQFF
16,NA,TRBV7-8,TRBJ1-5,NA,TGTGCCAGCAGCTTAGCCGGAGGGACCACCAATCAGCCCCAGCATTTT,CASSLAGGTTNQPQHF
16,NA,TRBV7-9,TRBJ1-4,NA,TGTGCCAGCAGCTCCACCTTACAGTGGCCTAATGAAAAACTGTTTTTT,CASSSTLQWPNEKLFF
12,NA,TRBV28,TRBJ1-1,NA,TGTGCCGCAGGTGGCAGGAGGCTCGAAGCTTTCTTT,CAAGGRRLEAFF
16,once,TRBV2,TRBJ2-1,TRBD2,TGTGCCAGCAGTCCTAGCGGGGGCGGCCCCCACAATGAGCAGTTCTTC,CASSPSGGGPHNEQFF
14,once,TRBV3-1/TRBV3-2,TRBJ2-2,NA,TGTGCCAGCAGCCAAATAGTATTGATCGGGGAGCTGTTTTTT,CASSQIVLIGELFF
13,NA,TRBV30,TRBJ1-5,NA,TGTGCCCAAAGCGCAGGGTACGATCAGCCCCAGCATTTT,CAQSAGYDQPQHF